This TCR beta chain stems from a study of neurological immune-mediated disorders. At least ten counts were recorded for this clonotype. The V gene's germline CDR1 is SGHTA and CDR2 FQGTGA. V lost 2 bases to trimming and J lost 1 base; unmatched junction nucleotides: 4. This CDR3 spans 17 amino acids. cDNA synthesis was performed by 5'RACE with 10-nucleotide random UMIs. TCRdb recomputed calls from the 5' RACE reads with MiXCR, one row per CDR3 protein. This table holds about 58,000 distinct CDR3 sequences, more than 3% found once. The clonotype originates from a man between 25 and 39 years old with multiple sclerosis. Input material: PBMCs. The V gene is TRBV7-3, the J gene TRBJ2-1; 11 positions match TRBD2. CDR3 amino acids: CASSLGLAGGSYNEQFF. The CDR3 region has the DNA TGTGCCAGCAGCTTAGGCCTAGCGGGGGGATCCTACAATGAGCAGTTCTTC.